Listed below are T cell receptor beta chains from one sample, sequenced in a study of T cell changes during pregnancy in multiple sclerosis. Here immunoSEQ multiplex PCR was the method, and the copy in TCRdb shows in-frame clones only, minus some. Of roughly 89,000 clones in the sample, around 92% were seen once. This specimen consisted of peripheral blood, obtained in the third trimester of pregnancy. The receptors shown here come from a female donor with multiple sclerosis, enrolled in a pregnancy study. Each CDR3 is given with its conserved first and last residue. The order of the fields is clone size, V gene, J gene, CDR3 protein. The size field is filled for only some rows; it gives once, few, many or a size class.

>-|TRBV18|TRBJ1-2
CASSRGSGDYGYTF
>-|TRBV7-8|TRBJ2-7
CASSSGGRLAYHYEQYF
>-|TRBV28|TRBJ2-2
CASSPHTGGLEDTGELFF
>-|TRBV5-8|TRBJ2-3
CASSLDGTGYGADTQYF
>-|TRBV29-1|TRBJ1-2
CSVPSRDSYTF
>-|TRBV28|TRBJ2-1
CASTGWDLTRGNEQFF
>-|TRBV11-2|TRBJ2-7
CASSGTSGRRGEQYF
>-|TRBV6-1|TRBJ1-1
CAISRVWNTEAFF
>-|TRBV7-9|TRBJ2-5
CASSPTRGTQYF
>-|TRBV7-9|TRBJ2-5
CASSRSLAGGRETQYF
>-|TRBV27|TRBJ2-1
CASSLAGGPYNEQFF
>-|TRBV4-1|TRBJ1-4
CASSPLEASDEKLFF
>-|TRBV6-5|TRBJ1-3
CASSSSGVGGNTIYF
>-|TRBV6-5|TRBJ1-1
CASSYAQGLEAFF
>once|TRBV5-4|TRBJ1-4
CASSRDRGDEKLFF
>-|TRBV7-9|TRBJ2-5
CASSLLVAGERETQYF
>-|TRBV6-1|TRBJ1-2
CASSVGTGFGYTF
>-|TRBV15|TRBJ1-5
CATSRDLKLGQPQHF
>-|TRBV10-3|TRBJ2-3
CAISELFKSTDTQYF
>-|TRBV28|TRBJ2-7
CASKNRGGRAGRAYEQYF
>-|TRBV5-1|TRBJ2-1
CASSLGRTGNNEQFF
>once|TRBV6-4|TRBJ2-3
CASRKQPGVGDTQYF
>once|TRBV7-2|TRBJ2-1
CASSLFISLAANEQFF
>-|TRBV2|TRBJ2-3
CASSDPQATDTQYF
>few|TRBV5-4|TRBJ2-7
CASSLAAGQNEQYF
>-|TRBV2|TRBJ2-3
CASSGGRAGSTDTQYF
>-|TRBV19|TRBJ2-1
CASSEGGSNEQFF
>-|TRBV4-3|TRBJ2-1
CASTLSSGTGYEQFF
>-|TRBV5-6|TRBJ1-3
CASSSDRGVDTIYF
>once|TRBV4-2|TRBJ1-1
CASSLLPGQVEAFF
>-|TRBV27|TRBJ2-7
CASSLRVDYEQYF
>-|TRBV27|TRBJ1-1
CASSPGLDRGLSEAFF
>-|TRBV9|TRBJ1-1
CASSVAGTDQNTEAFF
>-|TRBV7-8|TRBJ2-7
CASSTLAGGTYEQYF
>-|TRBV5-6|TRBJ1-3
CASSLGTVSGNTIYF
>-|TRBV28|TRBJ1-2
CASSLPRDSSHTF
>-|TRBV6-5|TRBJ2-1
CASKEGLAGVEQFF
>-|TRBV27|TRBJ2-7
CASSSRTGDEQYF
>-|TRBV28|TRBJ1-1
CASSPYPILTGMGTEAFF
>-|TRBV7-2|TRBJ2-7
CASSLQGLQSYEQYF
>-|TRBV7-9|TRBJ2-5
CASSKLAGGGETQYF
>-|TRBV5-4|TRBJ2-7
CASSPAASGRGYEQYF
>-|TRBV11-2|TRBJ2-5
CASSSSAEETQYF
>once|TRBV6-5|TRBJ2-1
CASERRGYNEQFF
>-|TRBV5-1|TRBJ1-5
CASSRGGQSNQPQHF